The clone carrying this T cell receptor (beta chain) was counted a few times. The sample comes from a study of beta chain features in type 1 diabetes. Expressed TCRB transcripts were sequenced because the entire RNA isolate underwent reverse transcription. Measured with immunoSEQ multiplex PCR; TCRdb has only the in-frame clones, and not every one. In the table there are roughly 150,000 clones, around 10% of which are singletons. The CDR3 has 14 residues. CDR1 and CDR2 (germline): SEHNR, FQNEAQ (reference sequence). Trimming took 5 bases from V and 2 from J, leaving 13 bases between them. The gene calls are TRBV7-9 and TRBJ2-7; no clear D. This sequence was found in a man younger than 35 in good health. What was sequenced was central memory CD4+ T cells from blood. CDR3: CASSPKPSTYEQYF. In DNA, the CDR3 is TGTGCCAGCAGCCCTAAACCGAGTACCTACGAGCAGTACTTC.